This T cell receptor (beta chain) is from a study of cytomegalovirus exposure and HLA in healthy donors (dated by TCRdb to 2016 to 2017). Turning to the overall study: In an earlier analysis of 587 of the donors, roughly 300 Gb of sequence data and 90 million to 120 million unique TCR beta sequences from 150 million to 200 million T cells were reported. On average, roughly 240,000 unique TCR beta nucleotide sequences were sequenced per donor among 350 to 400 genotyped donors of the cohort, with 15% to 20% of those sequences being non-productive. In a later genetic analysis, genome-wide SNP genotypes for about three fifths of the roughly 670 donors were used, and that subset was treated as a discovery cohort. Because of strong linkage in the cohort, roughly 5 DR-DQ haplotypes were treated as single units for association and clustering. To predict cytomegalovirus infection status, the study brought together high-throughput TCR immunosequencing, statistical association of individual TCRs with disease status, and machine learning. Every discovery cohort repertoire had been produced on one sequencing platform. In a later analysis, previously published TCR beta repertoires from several hundred donors were re-analyzed and high-resolution HLA genotyping was added so that TCR occurrence patterns could be studied. The study aimed to test whether signatures of past pathogen exposure could be identified by cataloging public T cell receptors. Rather than using new phenotypic data, the later analysis identified candidate immune exposures from TCR beta sequences and from how often those sequences occurred across donors. HLA typing included class I and class II loci at four-digit resolution. To decide whether each TCR beta V gene segment behaved as functional or pseudogenic, an earlier analysis of some 540 of the donors relied on high-throughput TCR beta sequencing. Donor age, sex, ethnicity and CMV serostatus were compiled together with the repertoire data. Of the roughly 430 genotyped donors, about 84% fell in the genetic ancestry cluster associated with self-reported Caucasian donors. An early release covering more than 500 HLA-typed donors comprised about 320 gigabases of sequencing data and tens of millions of unique TCR sequences. Along with the roughly 610-subject first cohort, a separate validation cohort of over 90 different subjects was used. The number of typed donors differed by locus: about 620-630 for A, B, C, DRB1 and DQB1; 522 for DQA1; about 600 for DPA1; and around 470 for DPB1. The T cell repertoires of 550 to 850 subjects were profiled by immunosequencing and related to cytomegalovirus serostatus.

The cohort consisted of hundreds of healthy bone marrow donors. Cohort members were all nominally healthy when sampled, although unrecorded immune exposures were likely present. The donor tested CMV seropositive, placing the donor among the roughly 300 seropositive members of the cohort. Each donor provided a peripheral blood sample, and peripheral blood mononuclear cells were used for TCR beta sequencing. Genomic DNA was extracted from the blood cell samples with the Qiagen DNeasy Blood Extraction Kit. The protocol used for the library was the immunoSEQ multiplex PCR assay. The multiplex PCR relied on a mix of 60 forward primers for TCR Vbeta segments and 13 reverse primers for TCR Jbeta segments. Amplification of the CDR3 region of rearranged TCR beta genes was performed with a multiplex PCR assay on genomic DNA. The Illumina HiSeq System was used to sequence the amplified TCR beta libraries as 87-base-pair reads. In the source study's methods: In a later analysis, roughly 80 million unique TCR beta chains were counted across the 650 to 750 repertoires, and about 9.9 million of these chains were shared by at least two donors. Raw reads were error-corrected and collapsed into unique sequences with a nearest-neighbor algorithm that merged closely related sequences to remove PCR and sequencing errors. V, D and J gene segments were assigned by aligning CDR3 sequences to IMGT reference sequences. For a sequence to be retained, a match of at least six nucleotides to both a V gene segment and a J gene segment was required. Rearrangements were called productive when the CDR3 lacked stop codons and stayed in frame with V and J; all others were non-productive. Following IMGT convention, CDR3 was defined as the stretch from the second conserved V-encoded cysteine up to the conserved J-encoded phenylalanine. The earlier analysis of 500 to 650 of the donors excluded any sequence lacking an unambiguous match to a single V gene segment. An earlier analysis of a few hundred of the donors classified V segments as functional when productive rearrangements were above 56.7% and as segregating when the standard deviation between donors was above 5%. To diagnose cytomegalovirus status from the catalog of TCR beta chain sequences, a statistical classification framework was built. V and J gene assignment, in a later analysis, came from comparing TCR nucleotide sequences with IMGT/GENE-DB human TR gene sequences. Using the TCRdist pipeline, a later analysis assigned CDR3 sequences along with most-parsimonious VDJ recombination scenarios. In a later analysis, every TCR beta chain was defined by the combination of its CDR3 amino acid sequence and its V-gene family, and reads without a unique V-gene family were dropped. To address suspected cross-contamination and a sequencing artifact, a later analysis removed roughly 580 highly shared, low-generation-probability nucleotide sequences. A later analysis calculated a clonal expansion index for each public chain from normalized within-repertoire ranks of inferred template counts. Generation probabilities in a later analysis came from a VDJ recombination model fitted to out-of-frame rearrangements, and those results were checked against IGoR. In a later analysis, TCR-TCR, TCR-HLA and TCR-CMV co-occurrence was scored with hypergeometric tests, and a repertoire-size bias correction was applied to TCR pairs. In a later analysis, false discovery rates were estimated by permuting HLA or CMV assignments 20 times. In a later analysis, co-occurring TCRs were grouped using DBSCAN, and TCRdist sequence similarity was added for clustering within HLA-allele-positive subsets. For co-occurrence clustering, repertoires with fewer than 30,000 or more than 120,000 public chains were excluded, along with roughly five repertoires with anomalous nucleotide sharing. TCRdb mirrors the immuneACCESS table, restricted to in-frame sequences. Some clones are absent from its copies; in checked studies, under half trace to an unresolved V gene, and the reason for the others is unknown. D and trimming come from the DNA, and the V and J calls and clone size come from that table. The sample data list about 150,000 clones, and about 64% of these were observed just once. Roughly 3.1% of the sample is in the top ten clones.

Trimming leaves V shorter by 5 bases and J shorter by 0 bases, with the junction holding 15 bases beyond the gene matches. The CDR3 runs 19 amino acids, cysteine and phenylalanine included. Just CDR3 DNA is preserved here, 57 bases in frame from base 1. From a lookup of the germline V gene (reference sequence), CDR1 and CDR2 are LNHDA and SQIVND. Regarding this clone: Its antigen is currently not known. No much larger clonotype is one base removed from it; base qualities were not supplied.

The study at large found these results: When HLA alleles, especially DR and DQ, strongly co-occurred, TCR associations were difficult to assign to individual alleles. In vitro tests confirmed that a few of the cytomegalovirus-associated TCR beta chains recognize cytomegalovirus antigens. A cluster of highly shared sequence variants was judged likely to be a technical artifact of the sequencing pipeline. Immune exposure information for the cohort was limited to CMV serostatus. A later analysis found that TCR association rates varied across HLA loci, with DRB1 alleles showing the most associated TCRs and HLA-C alleles the fewest. Compared with the approximately 670-donor mean, donors in an Asian-associated ancestry cluster had fewer N-insertions in productive TCRs, according to a later genetic analysis. Because counts were too low, roughly 17 rarely observed V segments, including chromosome 9 orphons, were left out of the earlier analysis of about 620 of the donors. A further reported finding was that TCR beta sequences accurately predicted the HLA-A and HLA-B alleles for most subjects in the first cohort. In a later analysis, several top co-occurrence clusters were reported to appear linked to parvovirus B19, influenza, CMV and Epstein-Barr virus. This cohort had only TCR beta chains sequenced, and the lack of alpha or paired-chain data limited which features could be detected. Roughly uniform sequencing depth across donors was assumed in presence/absence analyses, although this assumption may not hold. V-gene and J-gene trimming of TCR beta chains was associated with a missense DCLRE1C variant in a later genetic analysis, and the association was replicated in an independent cohort. The authors suggested that the approach could potentially be generalized to other disease states and immunological phenotypes. HLA typing was unavailable for some donors at each locus, so association tests used only the typed subset. Correlated functional status among segregating V segments might reflect linkage disequilibrium, but an unknown experimental factor could not be ruled out. The study gave a list of under 200 TCR beta chains associated with cytomegalovirus. Cytomegalovirus status was reported to be diagnosed by the classifier with high specificity and sensitivity in both the original and validation cohorts. In a later analysis, most CMV-associated TCR beta chains were found to appear HLA-restricted, with HLA associations seemingly driven largely by CMV exposure. In a later analysis, 15,000 to 20,000 TCR beta sequences were associated with specific HLA alleles at a false discovery rate of 0.05. Across donors, most TCR sequences were observed very rarely, whereas some public TCRs were present in many individuals. Some IMGT-functional V segments, including TRBV6-2 and TRBV6-3, could not be distinguished by the 87-base-pair reads and were therefore excluded. In a later analysis, HLA-associated TCR beta chains were found to be more clonally expanded and to have lower generation probabilities than equally common non-associated chains. In an earlier analysis of under 600 of the donors, most TCR beta V segments were observed in productive rearrangements about 90% or about 30% of the time, broadly matching IMGT annotations.

The chain joins TRBV19 to TRBJ2-3, with 9 junctional bases fitting TRBD2. The sequence came from a woman in her thirties in good health and CMV-seropositive. Sequenced sample: PBMCs. The DNA is as follows: TGTGCCAGTAGTGCCCGTTGGACTTATAGCGGGAGTAGCACAGATACGCAGTATTTT. This translates into CASSARWTYSGSSTDTQYF.